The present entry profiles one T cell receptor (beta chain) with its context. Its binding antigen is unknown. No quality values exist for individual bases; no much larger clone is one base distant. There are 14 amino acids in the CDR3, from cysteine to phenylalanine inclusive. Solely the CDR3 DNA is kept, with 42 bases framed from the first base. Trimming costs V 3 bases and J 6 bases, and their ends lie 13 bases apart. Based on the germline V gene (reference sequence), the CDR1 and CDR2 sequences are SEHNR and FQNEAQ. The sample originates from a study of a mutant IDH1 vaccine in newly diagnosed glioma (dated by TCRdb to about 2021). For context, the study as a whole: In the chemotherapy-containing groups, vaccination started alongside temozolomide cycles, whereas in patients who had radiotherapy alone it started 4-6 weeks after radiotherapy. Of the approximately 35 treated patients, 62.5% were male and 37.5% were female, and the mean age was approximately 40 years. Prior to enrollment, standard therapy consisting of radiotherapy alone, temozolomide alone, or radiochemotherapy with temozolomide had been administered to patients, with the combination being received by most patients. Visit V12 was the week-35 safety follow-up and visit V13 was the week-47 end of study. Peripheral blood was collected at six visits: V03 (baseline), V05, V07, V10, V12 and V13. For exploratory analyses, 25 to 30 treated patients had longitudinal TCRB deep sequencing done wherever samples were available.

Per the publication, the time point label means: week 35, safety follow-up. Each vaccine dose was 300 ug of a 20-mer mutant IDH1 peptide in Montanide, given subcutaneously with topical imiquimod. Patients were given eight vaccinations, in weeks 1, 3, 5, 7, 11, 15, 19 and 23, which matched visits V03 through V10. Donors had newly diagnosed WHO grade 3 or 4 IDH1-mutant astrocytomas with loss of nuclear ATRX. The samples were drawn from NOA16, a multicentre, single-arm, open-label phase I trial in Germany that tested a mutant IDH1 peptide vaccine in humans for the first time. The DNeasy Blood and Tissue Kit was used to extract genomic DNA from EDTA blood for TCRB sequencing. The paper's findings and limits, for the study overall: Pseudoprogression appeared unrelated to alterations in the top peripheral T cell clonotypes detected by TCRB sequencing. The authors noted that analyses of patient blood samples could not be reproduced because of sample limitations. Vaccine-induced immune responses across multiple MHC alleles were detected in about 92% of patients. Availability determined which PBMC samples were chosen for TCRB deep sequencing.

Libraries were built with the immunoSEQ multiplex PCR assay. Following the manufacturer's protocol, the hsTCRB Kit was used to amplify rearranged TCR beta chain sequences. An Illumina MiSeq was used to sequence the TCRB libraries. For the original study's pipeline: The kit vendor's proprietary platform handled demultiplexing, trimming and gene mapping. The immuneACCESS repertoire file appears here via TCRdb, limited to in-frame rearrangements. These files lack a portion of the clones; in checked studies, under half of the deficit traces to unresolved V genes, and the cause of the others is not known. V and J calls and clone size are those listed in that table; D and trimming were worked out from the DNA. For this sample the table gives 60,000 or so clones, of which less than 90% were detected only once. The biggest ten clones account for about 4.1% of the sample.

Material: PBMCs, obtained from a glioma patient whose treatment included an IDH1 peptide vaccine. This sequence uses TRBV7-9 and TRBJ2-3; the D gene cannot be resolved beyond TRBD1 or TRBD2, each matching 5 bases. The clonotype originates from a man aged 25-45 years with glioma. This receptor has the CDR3 CASSLGTLSDTQYF. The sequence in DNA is TGTGCCAGCAGCTTGGGGACGCTATCGGATACGCAGTATTTT.